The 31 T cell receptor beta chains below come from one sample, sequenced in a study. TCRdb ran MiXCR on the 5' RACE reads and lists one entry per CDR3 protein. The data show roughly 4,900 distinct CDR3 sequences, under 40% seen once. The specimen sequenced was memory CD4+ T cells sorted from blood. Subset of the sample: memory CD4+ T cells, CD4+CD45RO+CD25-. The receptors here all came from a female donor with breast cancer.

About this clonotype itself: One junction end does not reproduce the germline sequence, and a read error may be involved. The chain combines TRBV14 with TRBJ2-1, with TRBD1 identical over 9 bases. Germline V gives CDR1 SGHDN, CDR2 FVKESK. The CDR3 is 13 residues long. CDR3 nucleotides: TGCGCCAGCAGCAAACGGGACAGGGTTGAGCAGTTCTTC. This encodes CASSKRDRVEQFF.

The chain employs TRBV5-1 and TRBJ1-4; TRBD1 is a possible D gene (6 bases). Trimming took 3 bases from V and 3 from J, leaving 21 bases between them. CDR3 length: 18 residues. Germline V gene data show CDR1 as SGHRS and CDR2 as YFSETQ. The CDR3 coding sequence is TGCGCCAGCAGCTCGACTCCCGTCTTACAGGGTGCTAATGAAAAACTGTTTTTT. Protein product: CASSSTPVLQGANEKLFF.

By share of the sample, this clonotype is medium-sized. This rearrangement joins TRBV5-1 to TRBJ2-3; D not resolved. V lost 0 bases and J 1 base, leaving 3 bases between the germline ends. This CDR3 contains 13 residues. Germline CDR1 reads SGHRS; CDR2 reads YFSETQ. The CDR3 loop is CASSLEGTDTQYF. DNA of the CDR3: TGCGCCAGCAGCTTGGAGGGCACAGATACGCAGTATTTT.

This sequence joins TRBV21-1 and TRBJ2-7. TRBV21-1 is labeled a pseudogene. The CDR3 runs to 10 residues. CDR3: CASSKYEQYF. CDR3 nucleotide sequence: TGTGCCAGCAGCAAATACGAGCAGTACTTC.

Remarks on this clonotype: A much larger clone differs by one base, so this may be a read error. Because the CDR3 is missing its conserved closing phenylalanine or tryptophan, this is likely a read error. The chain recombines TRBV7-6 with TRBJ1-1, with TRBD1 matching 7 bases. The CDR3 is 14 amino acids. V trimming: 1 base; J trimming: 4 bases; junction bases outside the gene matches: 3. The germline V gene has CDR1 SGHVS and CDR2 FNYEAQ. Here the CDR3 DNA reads TGTGCCAGCAGCTTAGGACAGGGCGTCACTGAAGCTTTCCTT. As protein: CASSLGQGVTEAFL.

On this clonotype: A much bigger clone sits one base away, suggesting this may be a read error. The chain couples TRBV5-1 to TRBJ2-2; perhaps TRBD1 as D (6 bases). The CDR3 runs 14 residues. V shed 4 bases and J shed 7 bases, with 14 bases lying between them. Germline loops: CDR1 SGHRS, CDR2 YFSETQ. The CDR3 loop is CASSPGAGGGELFF. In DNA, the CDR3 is TGCGCCAGCAGCCCAGGGGCTGGGGGCGGGGAGCTGTTTTTT.

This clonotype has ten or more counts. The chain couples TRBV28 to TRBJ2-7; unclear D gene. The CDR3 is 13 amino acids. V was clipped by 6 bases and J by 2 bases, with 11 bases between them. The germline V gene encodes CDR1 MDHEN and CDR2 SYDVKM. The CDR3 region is CASRPHGTYEQYF. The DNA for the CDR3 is TGTGCCAGCAGACCCCACGGAACCTACGAGCAGTACTTC.

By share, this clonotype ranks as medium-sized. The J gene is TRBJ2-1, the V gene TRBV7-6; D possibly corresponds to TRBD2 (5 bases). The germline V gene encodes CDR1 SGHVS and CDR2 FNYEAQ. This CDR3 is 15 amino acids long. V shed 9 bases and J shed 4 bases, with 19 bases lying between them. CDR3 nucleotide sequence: TGTGCCAGTACCCCCAGCGGTTCCGGGTACAATGAGCAGTTCTTC. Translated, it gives CASTPSGSGYNEQFF.

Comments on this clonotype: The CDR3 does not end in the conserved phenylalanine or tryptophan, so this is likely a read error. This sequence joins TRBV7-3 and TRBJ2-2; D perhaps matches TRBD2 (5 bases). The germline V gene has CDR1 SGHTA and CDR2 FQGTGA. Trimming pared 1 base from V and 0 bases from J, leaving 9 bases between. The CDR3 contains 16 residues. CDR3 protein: CASSLRGRSNTGELFV. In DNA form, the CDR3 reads TGTGCCAGCAGCTTAAGAGGGCGATCGAACACCGGGGAGCTGTTTGTT.

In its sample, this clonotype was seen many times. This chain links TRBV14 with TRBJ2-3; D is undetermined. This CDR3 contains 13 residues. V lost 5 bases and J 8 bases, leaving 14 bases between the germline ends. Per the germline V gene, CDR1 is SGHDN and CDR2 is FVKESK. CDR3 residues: CASSIPGYGTQYF. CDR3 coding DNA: TGTGCCAGCAGCATCCCGGGCTACGGTACGCAGTATTTT.

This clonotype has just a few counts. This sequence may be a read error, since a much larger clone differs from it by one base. CDR3 protein: CASCQHLSSKNIQYF. The CDR3 region has the DNA TGTGCCAGCTGCCAACACTTGTCTTCCAAAAACATTCAGTACTTC. The V gene is TRBV3-1, the J gene TRBJ2-4; D unclear. Germline lookup yields CDR1 LGHDT and CDR2 YNNKEL (reference sequence). This CDR3 is 15 amino acids long.

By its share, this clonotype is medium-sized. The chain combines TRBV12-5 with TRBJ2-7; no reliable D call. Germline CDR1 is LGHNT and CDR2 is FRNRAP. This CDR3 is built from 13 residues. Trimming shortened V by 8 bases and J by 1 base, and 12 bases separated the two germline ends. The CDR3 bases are TGTGCTAGTAGGGCAGATATATCCTACGAGCAGTACTTC. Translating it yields CASRADISYEQYF.

The CDR3 region has the DNA TGCGCCAGCAGCCGGGACAGGGGAACGACTGAAGCTTTCTTT. This sequence encodes CASSRDRGTTEAFF. The chain couples TRBV5-1 to TRBJ1-1; the match to TRBD1 covers 10 bases. With V trimmed by 4 bases and J by 5 bases, 5 bases remained unmatched. Germline CDR1 is SGHRS and CDR2 is YFSETQ. The CDR3 is 14 amino acids.

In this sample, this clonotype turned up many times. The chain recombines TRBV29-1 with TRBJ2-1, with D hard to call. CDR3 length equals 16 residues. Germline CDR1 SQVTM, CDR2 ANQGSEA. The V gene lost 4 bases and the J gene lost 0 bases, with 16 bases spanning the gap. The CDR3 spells CSVGGNYPRSYNEQFF. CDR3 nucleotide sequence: TGCAGCGTTGGTGGTAATTATCCCCGCTCCTACAATGAGCAGTTCTTC.

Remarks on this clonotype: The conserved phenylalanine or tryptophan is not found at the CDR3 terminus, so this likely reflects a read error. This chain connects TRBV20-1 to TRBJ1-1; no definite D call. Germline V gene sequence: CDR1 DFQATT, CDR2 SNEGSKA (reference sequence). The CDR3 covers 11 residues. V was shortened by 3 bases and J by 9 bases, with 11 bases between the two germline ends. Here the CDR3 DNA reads TGCAGTGCTAGGGACGGAATGAAAGCTTTCCTT. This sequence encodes CSARDGMKAFL.

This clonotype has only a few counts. The CDR3 reads CSAKTRQLSTDTQYF. In DNA form, the CDR3 reads TGCAGTGCTAAGACCCGACAACTTAGCACAGATACGCAGTATTTT. The V call is TRBV20-1, the J call TRBJ2-3; no clear D gene. This CDR3 region has 15 residues. Germline CDR1 is DFQATT and CDR2 is SNEGSKA (reference sequence). Trimming stripped 4 bases from V and 0 bases from J, with 14 bases between.

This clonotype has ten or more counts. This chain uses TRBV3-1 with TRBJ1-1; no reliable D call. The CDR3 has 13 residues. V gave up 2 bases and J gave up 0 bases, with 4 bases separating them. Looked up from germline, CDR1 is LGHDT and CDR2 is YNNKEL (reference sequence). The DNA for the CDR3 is TGTGCCAGCAGCCAATCCCTGAACACTGAAGCTTTCTTT. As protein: CASSQSLNTEAFF.

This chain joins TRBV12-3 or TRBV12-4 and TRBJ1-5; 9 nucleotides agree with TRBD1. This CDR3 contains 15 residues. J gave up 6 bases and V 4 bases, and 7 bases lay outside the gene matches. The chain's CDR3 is CASSSRDRVSQPQHF. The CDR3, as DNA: TGTGCCAGCAGTTCCCGGGACAGGGTATCTCAGCCCCAGCATTTT.

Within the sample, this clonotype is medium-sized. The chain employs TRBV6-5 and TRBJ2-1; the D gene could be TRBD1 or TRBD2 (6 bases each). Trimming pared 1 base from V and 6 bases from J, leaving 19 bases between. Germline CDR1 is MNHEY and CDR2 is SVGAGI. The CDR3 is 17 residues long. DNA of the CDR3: TGTGCCAGCAGTTACTTCGTACTTGGCGGAGGGGGCAATGAGCAGTTCTTC. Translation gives CASSYFVLGGGGNEQFF.

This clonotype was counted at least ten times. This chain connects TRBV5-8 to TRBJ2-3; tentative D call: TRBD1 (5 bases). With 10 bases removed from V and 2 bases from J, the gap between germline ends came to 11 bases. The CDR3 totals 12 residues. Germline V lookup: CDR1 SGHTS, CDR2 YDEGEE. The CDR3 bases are TGTGCCGACCAGACAGACACAGATACGCAGTATTTT. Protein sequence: CADQTDTDTQYF.

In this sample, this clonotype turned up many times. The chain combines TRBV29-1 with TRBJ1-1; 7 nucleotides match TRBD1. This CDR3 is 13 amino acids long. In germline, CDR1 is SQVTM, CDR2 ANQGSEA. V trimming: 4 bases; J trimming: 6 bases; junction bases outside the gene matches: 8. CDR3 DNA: TGCAGCGTTGGGGACAGTGATTTCCCTGAAGCTTTCTTT. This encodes CSVGDSDFPEAFF.

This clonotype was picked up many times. CDR3: CASSLVISGSYNEQFF. For the CDR3, the DNA is TGTGCCAGCAGCTTGGTCATTAGCGGGAGTTACAATGAGCAGTTCTTC. V is TRBV5-4 and J is TRBJ2-1, with 9 nucleotides matching TRBD2. Germline CDR1 reads SGHNT; CDR2 reads YYREEE (reference sequence). After removal of 0 bases from V and 4 bases from J, the junction contained 5 bases not matched to a gene. CDR3 length equals 16 residues. Full variable domain (remainder filled in from reference TRBV5-4 and TRBJ2-1): ETGVTQSPTHLIKTRGQQVTLRCSSQSGHNTVSWYQQALGQGPQFIFQYYREEENGRGNFPPRFSGLQFPNYSSELNVNALELDDSALYLCASSLVISGSYNEQFFGPGTRLTVL.

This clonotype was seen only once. DNA for the CDR3: TGCAGTGCTATCTCCCCGGGGCACCGAGGCTACACCTTC. Protein: CSAISPGHRGYTF. The rearrangement links TRBV20-1 to TRBJ1-2, with D possibly being TRBD1 (5 bases). The V gene's germline CDR1 is DFQATT and CDR2 SNEGSKA (reference sequence). This CDR3 spans 13 amino acids. V was pared by 4 bases and J by 8 bases, with 17 bases between.

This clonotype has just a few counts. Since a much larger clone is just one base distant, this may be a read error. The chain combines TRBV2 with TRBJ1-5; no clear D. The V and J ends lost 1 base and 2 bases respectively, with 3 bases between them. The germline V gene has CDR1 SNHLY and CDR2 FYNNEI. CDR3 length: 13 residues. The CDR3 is CASSEEGNQPQHF. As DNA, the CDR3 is TGTGCCAGCAGTGAAGAAGGCAATCAGCCCCAGCATTTT. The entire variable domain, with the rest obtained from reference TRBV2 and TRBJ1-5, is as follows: EPEVTQTPSHQVTQMGQEVILRCVPISNHLYFYWYRQILGQKVEFLVSFYNNEISEKSEIFDDQFSVERPDGSNFTLKIRSTKLEDSAMYFCASSEEGNQPQHFGDGTRLSIL.

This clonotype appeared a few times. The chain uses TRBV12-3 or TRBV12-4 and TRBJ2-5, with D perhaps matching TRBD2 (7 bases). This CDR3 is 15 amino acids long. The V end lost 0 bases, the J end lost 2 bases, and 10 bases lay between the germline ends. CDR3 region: CASSLAEGGQETQYF. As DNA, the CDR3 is TGTGCCAGCAGTTTAGCGGAGGGGGGGCAAGAGACCCAGTACTTC.

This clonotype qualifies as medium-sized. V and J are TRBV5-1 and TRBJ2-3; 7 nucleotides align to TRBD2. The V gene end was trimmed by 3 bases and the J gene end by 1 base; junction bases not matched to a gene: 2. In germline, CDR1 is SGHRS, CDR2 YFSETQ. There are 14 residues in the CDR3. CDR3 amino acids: CASSSTSGTDTQYF. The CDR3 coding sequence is TGCGCCAGCAGCTCTACTAGCGGCACAGATACGCAGTATTTT.

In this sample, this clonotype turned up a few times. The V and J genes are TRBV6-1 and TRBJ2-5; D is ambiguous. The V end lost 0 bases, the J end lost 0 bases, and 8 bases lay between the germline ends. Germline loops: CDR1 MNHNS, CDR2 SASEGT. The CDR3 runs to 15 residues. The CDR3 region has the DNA TGTGCCAGCAGTGAAGCGTGGCAGAACCAAGAGACCCAGTACTTC. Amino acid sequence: CASSEAWQNQETQYF.

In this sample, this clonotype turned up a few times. CDR3 nucleotide sequence: TGTGCCAGCAGCCTGACGGGGTGGGATGAGCAGTTCTTC. Residues: CASSLTGWDEQFF. The chain links TRBV7-6 to TRBJ2-1; TRBD2 might be the D (5 bases). The CDR3 runs 13 residues. Germline V gene lookup returns CDR1 SGHVS and CDR2 FNYEAQ. Trimming removed 5 bases at V and 8 bases at J, with 13 bases between. Together with reference TRBV7-6 and TRBJ2-1, the CDR3 gives the full variable domain: GAGVSQSPRYKVTKRGQDVALRCDPISGHVSLYWYRQALGQGPEFLTYFNYEAQQDKSGLPNDRFSAERPEGSISTLTIQRTEQRDSAMYRCASSLTGWDEQFFGPGTRLTVL.

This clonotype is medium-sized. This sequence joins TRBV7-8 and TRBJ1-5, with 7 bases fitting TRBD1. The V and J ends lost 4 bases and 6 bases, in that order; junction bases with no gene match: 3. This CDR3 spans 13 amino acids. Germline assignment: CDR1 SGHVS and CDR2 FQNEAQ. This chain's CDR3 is CASSYQGGQPQHF. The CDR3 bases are TGTGCCAGCAGCTACCAGGGGGGTCAGCCCCAGCATTTT.

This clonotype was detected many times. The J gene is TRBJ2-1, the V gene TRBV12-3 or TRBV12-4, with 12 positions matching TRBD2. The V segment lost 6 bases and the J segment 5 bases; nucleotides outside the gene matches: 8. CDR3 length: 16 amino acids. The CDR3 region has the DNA TGTGCCAGCAGCTCCGAACGGACTAGCGGGAACAATGAGCAGTTCTTC. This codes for CASSSERTSGNNEQFF.

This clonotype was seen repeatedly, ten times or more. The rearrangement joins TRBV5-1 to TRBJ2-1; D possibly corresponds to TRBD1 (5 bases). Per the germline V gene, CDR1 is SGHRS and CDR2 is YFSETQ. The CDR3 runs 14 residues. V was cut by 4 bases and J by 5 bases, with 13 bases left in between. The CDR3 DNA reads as TGCGCCAGCAGCACAGGACCGTCTAACAATGAGCAGTTCTTC. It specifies CASSTGPSNNEQFF.